These 12 T cell receptor beta chains were sequenced from one sample in a study of tumor-infiltrating lymphocytes in primary liver carcinoma. Researchers generated TCR beta cDNA from roughly 500 ng of total RNA, relying on a constant-region primer. The TCR beta library was amplified through three nested multiplex PCR rounds in a modified ARM-PCR procedure. A C-beta reverse primer was combined with TRBV1-TRBV30 forward primers in the first two PCR rounds, and each round had 10 cycles. TCRdb itself ran the multiplex PCR reads through MiXCR, one entry per CDR3 protein. Here the sample spans over 250,000 distinct CDR3 sequences, roughly three fifths being singletons. Germline DNA was extracted alongside blood RNA, which was obtained from unsorted whole blood. Sequenced material: peripheral blood. The receptors come from a woman aged 25-40 years with primary liver carcinoma and hepatitis B virus infection.

Note on this clonotype: A much larger clone lies a single base off, so this may be a read error. The chain combines TRBV6-1 with TRBJ1-5, with D possibly TRBD1 on 6 matching bases. Trimming pared 7 bases from V and 3 bases from J, leaving 16 bases between. CDR3 length: 15 amino acids. Germline V gene lookup returns CDR1 MNHNS and CDR2 SASEGT. The CDR3: CASKRGAGINQPQHF. The CDR3 coding sequence is TGTGCCAGCAAGAGGGGGGCGGGAATCAATCAGCCCCAGCATTTT.

For this clonotype: A single base separates this from a much larger clone, so it may be a read error. Since the CDR3 does not end with the conserved phenylalanine or tryptophan, this likely comes from a read error. The chain couples TRBV4-1 to TRBJ1-2; tentatively, D is TRBD1 (5 bases). Germline V gene data show CDR1 as MGHRA and CDR2 as YSYEKL. This CDR3 has 14 residues. V dropped 0 bases and J dropped 2 bases, with 7 bases sitting between them. This CDR3 reads CASSQDGGNYGYTS. As DNA, the CDR3 is TGCGCCAGCAGCCAAGATGGGGGAAACTATGGCTACACCTCC.

As regards this clonotype: Germline is not matched at one junction end, which may reflect a read error. This chain connects TRBV6-2 or TRBV6-3 to TRBJ2-1, with 8 bases identical to TRBD2. Per the germline V gene, CDR1 is MNHEY and CDR2 is SVGEGT. The CDR3 has 14 residues. CDR3 residues: CASSYLQRGNEQLF. In nucleotides, the CDR3 is TGTGCCAGCAGTTACCTCCAGCGGGGGAATGAGCAGTTATTC.

The chain employs TRBV25-1 and TRBJ2-2; D unresolved. Trimming removed 6 bases from V and 1 base from J, with 15 bases in between. The CDR3 spans 16 residues. CDR1 is MGHDK, CDR2 SYGVNS, per germline. The CDR3 here is CASRRSTCGNTGELFF. The CDR3 bases are TGTGCCAGCAGGAGATCTACTTGCGGGAACACCGGGGAGCTGTTTTTT.

This clonotype is judged medium-sized. This chain links TRBV11-1 with TRBJ2-7; no firm D call. Trimming removed 5 bases at V and 3 bases at J, with 8 bases between. The germline V gene has CDR1 SGHAT and CDR2 FQDESV (reference sequence). This CDR3 is 12 amino acids long. CDR3 loop: CASSPNLYEQYF. The DNA of the CDR3 is TGTGCCAGCAGCCCCAACCTCTACGAGCAGTACTTC.

This clonotype occurred once. At one of its ends the junction is not consistent with the germline gene, which may arise from a read error. The J gene is TRBJ2-5, the V gene TRBV13; D remains ambiguous. Germline V lookup: CDR1 PRHDT, CDR2 FYEKMQ (reference sequence). This CDR3 comprises 14 residues. CDR3 in DNA: TGTGCCAGCAGCCTCACTCAGTGGGAAGAGACCCAATACTTC. Translating gives CASSLTQWEETQYF.

At least ten counts were recorded for this clonotype. The rearrangement uses TRBV11-3 and TRBJ2-4, with unresolved D. The CDR3 is 17 amino acids. Germline loops: CDR1 SGHNT, CDR2 YENEEA. The V and J ends lost 5 bases and 0 bases respectively, with 17 bases between them. The CDR3 DNA follows: TGTGCCAGCAGCGAATTTATGGCGGCCCCAGCCAAAAACATTCAGTACTTC. Its protein is CASSEFMAAPAKNIQYF. Using reference TRBV11-3 and TRBJ2-4 for the parts outside the CDR3, the full variable domain is EAGVVQSPRYKIIEKKQPVAFWCNPISGHNTLYWYLQNLGQGPELLIRYENEEAVDDSQLPKDRFSAERLKGVDSTLKIQPAELGDSAVYLCASSEFMAAPAKNIQYFGAGTRLSVL.

This clonotype showed up just once. At one end the junction does not follow the germline gene, possibly because of a read error. The chain couples TRBV11-3 to TRBJ2-7, with TRBD2 identical over 7 bases. Germline CDR1 is SGHNT and CDR2 is YENEEA. CDR3 length equals 15 residues. The CDR3 here is CVSSLYSASGYEQYF. CDR3 bases: TGTGTCAGCAGCTTATACTCTGCTAGCGGCTACGAGCAGTACTTC.

This clonotype was detected a few times. The chain couples TRBV12-3 or TRBV12-4 to TRBJ2-4; D not resolved. V dropped 5 bases and J dropped 6 bases, with 8 bases sitting between them. CDR3 length: 12 residues. The CDR3 region is CASSVKVNIQYF. CDR3 nucleotides: TGTGCCAGCAGTGTGAAAGTAAACATTCAGTACTTC.

This clonotype was observed a single time. This may arise from a read error, as a much more abundant clone is one base away. This chain connects TRBV29-1 to TRBJ1-1; the D is unclear. V was pared by 4 bases and J by 3 bases, with 9 bases between. The germline gives CDR1 SQVTM, CDR2 ANQGSEA. The CDR3 contains 12 residues. The chain's CDR3 is CSVAPEDTEAFF. In nucleotides, the CDR3 is TGCAGCGTTGCTCCAGAGGACACTGAAGCTTTCTTT.

Concerning this clonotype itself: A much larger clone is a single base away; this may be a read error. The chain couples TRBV12-3 or TRBV12-4 to TRBJ2-2, with 7 nucleotides matching TRBD2. J lost 7 bases, V lost 11 bases, and 10 bases had no gene match. The CDR3 extends over 13 amino acids. The CDR3 nucleotides are TGTGCCTTCTCGACTAGCCGGAACGGGGAGCTGTTTTTT. Amino acids: CAFSTSRNGELFF.

In this sample, this clonotype turned up many times. The chain uses TRBV29-1 and TRBJ2-1, with a possible D match to TRBD2 (5 bases). The germline V gene has CDR1 SQVTM and CDR2 ANQGSEA. The V end was cut by 7 bases, the J end by 6 bases, with 10 bases between. The CDR3 spans 11 residues. Written as DNA, the CDR3 is TGCAGCGCTAACGGAGGCAATGAGCAGTTCTTC. Translating gives CSANGGNEQFF.